This TCR beta chain was identified in a study of control samples from healthy donors and cancer patients. This CDR3 has 17 residues. V was pared by 2 bases and J by 3 bases, with 5 bases of the junction left unmatched. Germline V gives CDR1 SGHTA, CDR2 FQGNSA. Measured with immunoSEQ multiplex PCR; TCRdb has only the in-frame clones, and not every one. The table shows 130,000 or so clones, with 80% to 90% occurring only once. This receptor was obtained from a young man in good health. The chain combines TRBV7-2 with TRBJ2-1, with 12 bases that match TRBD2. Source material: blood. In nucleotides, the CDR3 is TGTGCCAGCAGCTTACCTAGCGGGGGGGGACTCTACAATGAGCAGTTCTTC. Encoded protein: CASSLPSGGGLYNEQFF. Using reference TRBV7-2 and TRBJ2-1 for the parts outside the CDR3, the full variable domain is GAGVSQSPSNKVTEKGKDVELRCDPISGHTALYWYRQSLGQGLEFLIYFQGNSAPDKSGLPSDRFSAERTGGSVSTLTIQRTQQEDSAVYLCASSLPSGGGLYNEQFFGPGTRLTVL.